The source of this T cell receptor beta chain is a study of T cells in Graves' hyperthyroidism and ophthalmopathy (dated by TCRdb to between 2018 and 2021). Looking at the study overall: TCR V-J signatures able to tell the groups apart were searched for in a discovery cohort of 90 to 100 patients, of whom 43 had Graves' ophthalmopathy and 57 had stable Graves' hyperthyroidism. An independent validation cohort of 18 to 20 hyperthyroidism patients and some 15 patients who later progressed to ophthalmopathy tested prospective prediction of ophthalmopathy. The roughly 94 discovery patients were randomly split 7:3 into training and test sets. In roughly six Graves' hyperthyroidism patients, the study also compared T-cell repertoires from thyroid tissue with T-cell repertoires from blood. Once sampling was done, hyperthyroidism patients were given methimazole at a starting dose of 30 mg daily, whereas ophthalmopathy patients were given high-dose intravenous methylprednisolone. TCR Vbeta CDR3 sequencing of roughly 140 peripheral blood samples (under 45 ophthalmopathy, approximately 80 hyperthyroidism and roughly 17 progressor patients) is reported in the paper. General study outcomes and caveats: Sample size was not statistically predetermined, and blinding of investigators to group allocation was not performed. In validation, the model predicted progression to ophthalmopathy with around 71% sensitivity and less than 80% specificity, a median of roughly seven months before onset. Most expanded thyroid clonotypes (frequency above 0.001) were also found in blood, which suggests that blood repertoires may mirror thyroid immune responses. In cross-validation, a model built on a 13 V-J signature told ophthalmopathy apart from stable hyperthyroidism with less than 90% sensitivity and roughly 81% specificity, and in testing the same model reached 80%/75%.

Via the germline V gene, CDR1 is SQVTM and CDR2 ANQGSEA. Measured from the cysteine to the phenylalanine, the CDR3 is 14 residues long. The read is trimmed to its CDR3 DNA, 42 bases read in frame from base 1. For this chain, trimming is 6 bases at the V end and 2 bases at the J end, and the number of junction bases without a gene match is 8. The TCR beta CDR3 regions were amplified from RNA transcripts. The first round of RT-PCR for the TCR CDR3 was performed with the HTBI primer set and the Qiagen OneStep RT-PCR kit. The libraries were constructed in a second round of multiplex PCR and then size-selected and purified. Libraries were sequenced paired-end with 100 bp reads on an Illumina HiSeq2000. On the study's bioinformatics: Raw data were processed with SOAPnuke, discarding reads with adapters, uncalled bases, mean Phred below 15, or no exact constant-primer or identifier match. COPE v1.2.5 was used to merge high-quality paired reads, and clonotypes were defined as unique nucleotide sequences. MiTCR v1.1 was used to align the clonotypes against IMGT TRBV, TRBD and TRBJ reference segments. The analysis was restricted to V-J combinations with a frequency above 0.0001, which together covered just over 98% of the repertoires. A TCS score was defined as the ratio of F50 (clonal expansion) to E x V (chaos), with BLOSUM62-based TCRdist applied between CDR3 peptides within each V-J. Welch's t-statistics and random forest reduced several hundred V-J features to 13, which were used in a naive Bayes classifier (R e1071). Thyroid-blood repertoire similarity was quantified with the Morisita-Horn index. The raw public reads went through TCRdb reprocessing: fastp at Q25, MiXCR clone calling, in-frame beta chains kept. Every entry covers one CDR3 protein and lists the most common genes and DNA from its rows. V and J calls and clone size were set by TCRdb, not the authors. The sample contains around 620,000 distinct CDR3 sequences, about 45% of them found a single time. The ten largest clones capture around 20% of the sample.

Comment on this clonotype: Its recognized antigen is unknown. It has no much larger one-base neighbor in the sample; base qualities were not kept.

Exclusion was applied to patients with uncontrolled infections, other autoimmune diseases, pregnancy or lactation. Clinical symptoms, serum thyroxine and TRAb, thyroid ultrasound, and orbital computed tomography formed the basis for the diagnoses. Trizol reagent was used to extract total RNA, and RNA quality was then checked on an Agilent 2100 Bioanalyzer. This clonotype originated in an adult woman with Graves' disease, either hyperthyroidism or ophthalmopathy (not recorded which). Input material: peripheral blood or thyroid tissue (not recorded which). Here the chain combines TRBV29-1 and TRBJ2-7; 9 bases in the middle match TRBD1. The CDR3 region: CSVSTGTGPYEQYF. The DNA sequence is given as TGCAGCGTCTCAACCGGGACAGGGCCCTACGAGCAGTACTTC.